This is a list of T cell receptor beta chains from one sample in a study of human T cells and chemical hapten exposure. From the RACE reads, TCRdb called clonotypes with MiXCR, one entry per CDR3 protein. This sample has approximately 74,000 distinct CDR3 sequences; approximately 35% occur once, and the top ten carry over 7.5%. The specimen was whole blood, collected in connection with sensitization to the hapten diphenylcyclopropenone (DPC). The receptors originated from a man aged 35-49 years with alopecia areata. Some clones in this sample may be carry-over from other donors' samples. CDR3s include the opening cysteine and the closing phenylalanine or tryptophan. Fields, in order: D gene, clone size, V gene, J gene, CDR3 protein, CDR3 DNA. D genes are given only for firm matches. Expanded clones are given a class, and other clones once, few, many or no size at all.

TRBD1	NA	TRBV29-1	TRBJ2-1	CSVDRGAANEQFF	TGCAGCGTCGACAGGGGAGCGGCCAATGAGCAGTTCTTC
TRBD1	few	TRBV19	TRBJ2-6	CASLDRDSGANVLTF	TGTGCCAGTCTCGACAGGGACTCTGGGGCCAACGTCCTGACTTTC
NA	few	TRBV3-1	TRBJ2-3	CASSQGGSDTQYF	TGTGCCAGCAGCCAGGGCGGGTCCGATACGCAGTATTTT
NA	NA	TRBV25-1	TRBJ1-1	CASSRLNTEAFF	TGTGCCAGCAGTAGGCTGAACACTGAAGCTTTCTTT
TRBD2	few	TRBV6-5	TRBJ2-2	CASSYLAETGELFF	TGTGCCAGCAGTTACCTAGCGGAAACCGGGGAGCTGTTTTTT
NA	NA	TRBV6-5	TRBJ2-7	CASGGVSSYEQYF	TGTGCCAGCGGCGGGGTCAGTTCCTACGAGCAGTACTTC
NA	NA	TRBV6-2/TRBV6-3	TRBJ2-3	CASGSTDTQYF	TGTGCCAGCGGCTCCACCGATACGCAGTATTTT
TRBD2	few	TRBV7-9	TRBJ2-1	CASSLESGAAGEQFF	TGTGCCAGCAGCTTAGAGAGCGGGGCGGCCGGTGAGCAGTTCTTC
NA	few	TRBV11-2	TRBJ2-1	CASSPDLAMGEQFF	TGTGCCAGCAGCCCAGATCTAGCGATGGGTGAGCAGTTCTTC
NA	NA	TRBV2	TRBJ1-5	CASSDDTVNQPQHF	TGTGCCAGCAGTGACGATACGGTCAATCAGCCCCAGCATTTT
TRBD2	few	TRBV20-1	TRBJ2-7	CSARDLSSGGYEQYF	TGCAGTGCTAGAGATCTGTCTAGCGGAGGTTACGAGCAGTACTTC
TRBD1	NA	TRBV20-1	TRBJ1-1	CSARRGQGASGTETFF	TGCAGTGCTAGAAGAGGACAGGGGGCGTCGGGCACTGAAACTTTCTTT
NA	many	TRBV6-1	TRBJ1-5	CASSEQSGNQPQHF	TGTGCCAGCAGTGAACAGTCCGGCAATCAGCCCCAGCATTTT
NA	NA	TRBV7-3	TRBJ2-7	CASSPHLSSEQYF	TGTGCCAGCAGCCCTCACCTTAGCAGCGAGCAGTACTTC
TRBD1	NA	TRBV6-6	TRBJ1-1	CASRTILGQENTEAFF	TGTGCCAGCAGGACAATACTCGGACAGGAGAACACTGAAGCTTTCTTT
NA	NA	TRBV7-9	TRBJ1-5	CASSSRGFNQPQHF	TGTGCCAGCAGCTCGCGGGGCTTCAATCAGCCCCAGCATTTT
TRBD1	NA	TRBV3-1	TRBJ1-1	CASSQARTGTREAFF	TGTGCCAGCAGCCAAGCGCGGACAGGGACTAGAGAAGCTTTCTTT
NA	few	TRBV12-3/TRBV12-4	TRBJ1-3	CASSSTESGNTIYF	TGTGCCAGCAGTTCGACAGAGTCTGGAAACACCATATATTTT
NA	few	TRBV12-3/TRBV12-4	TRBJ1-1	CASSPWGQSEAFF	TGTGCCAGCAGTCCCTGGGGGCAAAGTGAAGCTTTCTTT
NA	few	TRBV28	TRBJ1-1	CASNMNQGYTTNTEAFF	TGTGCCAGCAACATGAATCAGGGTTATACGACGAACACTGAAGCTTTCTTT
NA	few	TRBV25-1	TRBJ2-5	CASSEAGAQETQYF	TGTGCCAGCAGTGAAGCAGGCGCACAAGAGACCCAGTACTTC
TRBD1	few	TRBV30	TRBJ1-2	CAWGILQGAGGYTF	TGTGCCTGGGGGATACTACAGGGGGCAGGTGGCTACACCTTC
NA	few	TRBV12-3/TRBV12-4	TRBJ2-3	CASSLMTPSTDTQYF	TGTGCCAGCAGTTTGATGACGCCCTCGACAGATACGCAGTATTTT
NA	NA	TRBV20-1	TRBJ2-1	CSTNSRDSSYNEQFF	TGCAGCACAAACTCCCGGGATTCGTCCTACAATGAGCAGTTCTTC
NA	NA	TRBV6-5	TRBJ2-1	CASRVPGAGSYNEQFF	TGTGCCAGCAGAGTTCCCGGGGCGGGATCCTACAATGAGCAGTTCTTC
NA	few	TRBV20-1	TRBJ2-3	CSASGAPYTDTQYF	TGCAGTGCTTCGGGGGCTCCCTACACAGATACGCAGTATTTT
NA	few	TRBV12-3/TRBV12-4	TRBJ2-7	CASRRDYEQYF	TGTGCCAGCAGACGAGACTACGAGCAGTACTTC
NA	NA	TRBV6-2/TRBV6-3	TRBJ2-7	CASSYGTAGSEQYF	TGTGCCAGCAGTTACGGGACTGCCGGATCCGAGCAGTACTTC
NA	NA	TRBV6-2/TRBV6-3	TRBJ2-7	CASSYILFPLGPSGGEQYF	TGTGCCAGCAGTTACATTTTGTTTCCCCTCGGACCCTCCGGCGGGGAGCAGTACTTC
TRBD2	few	TRBV20-1	TRBJ2-1	CSAALAGGPYNEQFF	TGCAGTGCCGCCTTAGCGGGAGGACCCTACAATGAGCAGTTCTTC
NA	NA	TRBV20-1	TRBJ2-3	CSAGFRDVTDTQYF	TGCAGTGCTGGCTTCAGGGACGTCACAGATACGCAGTATTTT
NA	NA	TRBV27	TRBJ1-5	CASSSQMGGVGDQPQHF	TGTGCCAGCAGTTCTCAGATGGGCGGGGTCGGCGATCAGCCCCAGCATTTT
TRBD2	NA	TRBV6-2/TRBV6-3	TRBJ2-7	CASSYSPSGSGMNTYEQYF	TGTGCCAGCAGTTATTCGCCTAGCGGGAGCGGCATGAACACCTACGAGCAGTACTTC
NA	few	TRBV19	TRBJ1-2	CASSPGTDRTGYTF	TGTGCCAGTAGCCCCGGGACGGATAGGACGGGCTACACCTTC
NA	few	TRBV5-1	TRBJ1-1	CASRGRTRNTEAFF	TGCGCCAGCAGAGGGAGAACGAGAAACACTGAAGCTTTCTTT
TRBD2	few	TRBV3-1	TRBJ2-2	CASSQDGTRFVGELFF	TGTGCCAGCAGCCAAGATGGGACTAGATTTGTCGGGGAGCTGTTTTTT
NA	NA	TRBV7-6	TRBJ1-3	CASSLGAVDSGNTIYF	TGTGCCAGCAGCTTAGGGGCGGTAGACTCTGGAAACACCATATATTTT
NA	NA	TRBV7-2	TRBJ2-1	CASSFSRTVYNEQFF	TGTGCCAGCAGCTTTTCCCGGACGGTCTACAATGAGCAGTTCTTC
NA	many	TRBV12-3/TRBV12-4	TRBJ1-5	CASSLTGANQPQHF	TGTGCCAGCAGTTTAACGGGGGCCAATCAGCCCCAGCATTTT
NA	NA	TRBV7-9	TRBJ2-1	CASSSWWNEQFF	TGTGCCAGCAGCTCTTGGTGGAATGAGCAGTTCTTC
NA	NA	TRBV19	TRBJ1-5	CATTGQKGRPQHF	TGTGCCACGACCGGACAGAAAGGTAGACCCCAGCATTTT
NA	NA	TRBV6-6	TRBJ1-4	CASSPRQFNEKLFF	TGTGCCAGCAGTCCTAGACAGTTTAATGAAAAACTGTTTTTT
TRBD1	NA	TRBV4-1	TRBJ2-5	CASSQPGTAQETQYF	TGCGCCAGCAGCCAGCCCGGGACAGCCCAAGAGACCCAGTACTTC
TRBD2	NA	TRBV3-1	TRBJ2-1	CASRELAGDGNEQFF	TGTGCCAGCAGGGAGCTAGCGGGAGATGGCAATGAGCAGTTCTTC
TRBD1	NA	TRBV6-2/TRBV6-3	TRBJ2-6	CASSYAQGLGANVLTF	TGTGCCAGCAGTTACGCACAGGGGCTGGGGGCCAACGTCCTGACTTTC